The following is a T cell receptor (beta chain) sequence with its context. Its antigen remains unidentified. The entry originates in a study of vaccination effects on CD4 cells after COVID-19. The overall study: Following the second dose by a median of 72 days, the post-vaccine samples were obtained.

CD4+ T cells specific for antigen were expanded with viral peptide pools by the ViraFEST assay before sequencing. Isolating CD4+ T cells followed more than eight days of culture. Two-dose vaccination with either BNT162b2 or mRNA-1273 was given to the participants. Days 3 and 7 saw half the medium replaced with IL-2 medium. With 2 bases clipped from V and 4 bases from J, the junction kept 10 bases outside the gene matches. The length of the CDR3 is 17 residues. CDR1 MNHNS and CDR2 SASEGT come from the germline V gene. Study-wide points: Late in the post-vaccination period, infection-induced and vaccine-induced clones underwent marked clonal contraction. Just 1 of 255 vaccine-induced clones in healthy recipients was cross-reactive.

Generated by immunoSEQ multiplex PCR, the TCRdb table keeps only in-frame clones and is missing some. Of over 80,000 clones in the sample, over 75% were seen once. The sequencing used CD4+ T cells from PBMCs cultured with HCoV-OC43 spike peptides, collected after COVID-19 vaccination. Subset denoted: HCoV-OC43 spike overlapping peptide pool stimulation. The TCR was taken from a human donor who received a COVID-19 vaccine. The chain joins TRBV6-1 to TRBJ2-1; TRBD1 agrees at 8 bases. The CDR3 loop reads CASSEPGRQGSYNEQFF. The DNA for the CDR3 is TGTGCCAGCAGTGAACCCGGCAGACAGGGGTCGTACAATGAGCAGTTCTTC.